This T cell receptor (beta chain) was documented in a study of blood T cell repertoires in COVID-19. Study-wide context: The study drew acute and convalescent COVID-19 samples from the United States, Italy and Spain. T cells, B-cell-depleted T cells, or PBMCs provided the cDNA or gDNA that served as material.

The junction had 11 bases not matched to a gene; V was cut back by 3 bases and J by 0 bases. The CDR3 is made up of 18 amino acids. CDR1 is SGDLS, CDR2 YYNGEE, per germline. Authors' data handling: Counts of nucleated cells, estimated from reference gene primer amplification, were obtained. Clones were sequenced by immunoSEQ multiplex PCR, and TCRdb holds only the in-frame ones, with some missing. From that table come the V and J calls and clone size; the DNA was used to work out D and trimming. Counted here are 100,000 to 150,000 clones, roughly 69% occurring once; the ten biggest clones make up around 2%. This clone showed up just a few times.

The source of this sequence is a woman in her 70s with acute or convalescent COVID-19. J is TRBJ2-3 and V is TRBV9; the match to TRBD2 covers 9 bases. Sequenced: peripheral blood. The CDR3 loop reads CASSEPRQRGESTDTQYF. The CDR3 DNA is TGTGCCAGCAGCGAGCCCCGGCAGCGGGGGGAAAGCACAGATACGCAGTATTTT.